The T cell receptor (beta chain) under discussion was sequenced for a study of cytomegalovirus exposure and HLA in healthy donors. Study-wide points: In all likelihood, a cluster of highly shared sequence variants was a sequencing artifact. The number of N-insertions in an Asian-associated ancestry cluster was reportedly below the roughly 660-donor mean in a later analysis.

There are a few counts of this clone. No antigen is known for it. The CDR3 consists of 12 residues. V was clipped by 0 bases and J by 4 bases, with 5 bases between them. Looked up from germline, CDR1 is SGHDT and CDR2 is YYEEEE. The PCR ran on 60 Vbeta and 13 Jbeta primers. The assay was immunoSEQ multiplex PCR, and TCRdb's table has in-frame clones only and misses some. The repertoire holds approximately 72,000 clones, with 78% as singletons. This chain connects TRBV5-6 to TRBJ2-7; D unclear. Sequences were obtained from PBMCs. The receptor's source is a male donor in good health and CMV-seropositive. DNA for the CDR3: TGTGCCAGCAGCTTGGTTAGTTACGAGCAGTACTTC. This translates into CASSLVSYEQYF.